This TCR beta chain originates from a study of early T cells in non-severe SARS-CoV-2 infection. Unique molecular identifiers were attached to individual cDNA molecules. TCRdb redid the calling of the 5' RACE reads with MiXCR, one entry per CDR3 protein. The table lists about 110,000 distinct CDR3 sequences, 12% of them singletons. V was trimmed by 1 base and J by 1 base, leaving 10 bases between them. CDR1 and CDR2 (germline): KGHDR, SFDVKD. The CDR3 is made up of 16 amino acids. The V and J genes are TRBV24-1 and TRBJ2-1, with D perhaps matching TRBD2 (7 bases). The sample consisted of whole blood. The origin of this receptor is an adult who was a healthcare worker with PCR-confirmed SARS-CoV-2 infection or an uninfected control (not recorded which). This CDR3 is CATSDLRGGSYNEQFF. For the CDR3, the DNA is TGTGCCACCAGTGATTTAAGGGGGGGTTCCTACAATGAGCAGTTCTTC.